This T cell receptor (beta chain) was found in a study of CD8 T cells in ankylosing spondylitis. General observations from the study: For ankylosing spondylitis blood, a TCR beta motif of under ten highly homologous variants appeared characteristic. Matched ankylosing spondylitis synovial fluid reportedly contained a significantly enriched population of disease-linked clones.

Trimming removed 3 bases at V and 10 bases at J, with 7 bases between. CDR1 is DFQATT, CDR2 SNEGSKA, per germline (reference sequence). The CDR3 is 10 residues long. As concerns this clonotype: Its antigen is unidentified.

Molecular-barcoded quantitative 5'-RACE produced these TCR beta libraries. TCRdb re-called the 5' RACE reads with MiXCR, one entry per CDR3 protein. Seen here are over 450,000 distinct CDR3 sequences, about 13% observed once, and the top ten hold about 6.5%. Sequenced: blood, either unsorted or a sorted T cell fraction (not recorded which). The rearrangement links TRBV20-1 to TRBJ2-1, with D unclear. The receptor's source is a male donor with ankylosing spondylitis. CDR3 protein: CSASHREQFF. CDR3 nucleotides: TGCAGTGCTAGTCATCGGGAGCAGTTCTTC.